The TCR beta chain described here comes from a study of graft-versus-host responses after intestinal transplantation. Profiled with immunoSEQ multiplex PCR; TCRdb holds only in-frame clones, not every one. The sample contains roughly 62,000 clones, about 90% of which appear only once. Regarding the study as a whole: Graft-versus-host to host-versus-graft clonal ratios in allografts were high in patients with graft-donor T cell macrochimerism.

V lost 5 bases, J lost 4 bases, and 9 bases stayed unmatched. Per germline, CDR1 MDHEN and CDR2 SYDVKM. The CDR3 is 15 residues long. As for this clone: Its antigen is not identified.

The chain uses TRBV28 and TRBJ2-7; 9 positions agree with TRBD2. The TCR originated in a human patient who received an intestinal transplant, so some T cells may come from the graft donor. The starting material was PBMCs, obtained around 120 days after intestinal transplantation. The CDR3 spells CASSLEGLAEYEQYF. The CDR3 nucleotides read TGTGCCAGCAGTCTAGAGGGACTAGCAGAATACGAGCAGTACTTC.